This T cell receptor beta chain was identified during a study of chemoradiotherapy in HPV16-positive cancers. As concerns this clone: Its cognate antigen is unknown.

Study outcomes and limitations: Non-HPV-specific T cells did not expand in tumors during treatment, whereas candidate HPV-specific clones and E7-related motifs did.

TCRdb keeps only in-frame clones here, not all; method: immunoSEQ multiplex PCR. The sample holds about 1,300 clones, about three quarters seen once. CDR3 length: 14 amino acids. Germline-derived CDR1 and CDR2 are SGHRS and YFSETQ. The V segment lost 0 bases and the J segment 4 bases; nucleotides outside the gene matches: 3. The source material was tumor tissue, sampled from a patient who underwent chemoradiotherapy. The receptor was derived from a human donor with HPV-associated anogenital cancer. V gene TRBV5-1 combines with J gene TRBJ1-2, with 7 positions matching TRBD1. The CDR3 coding sequence is TGCGCCAGCAGCTTGGATACAGGGGCCTATGGCTACACCTTC. Residues: CASSLDTGAYGYTF.